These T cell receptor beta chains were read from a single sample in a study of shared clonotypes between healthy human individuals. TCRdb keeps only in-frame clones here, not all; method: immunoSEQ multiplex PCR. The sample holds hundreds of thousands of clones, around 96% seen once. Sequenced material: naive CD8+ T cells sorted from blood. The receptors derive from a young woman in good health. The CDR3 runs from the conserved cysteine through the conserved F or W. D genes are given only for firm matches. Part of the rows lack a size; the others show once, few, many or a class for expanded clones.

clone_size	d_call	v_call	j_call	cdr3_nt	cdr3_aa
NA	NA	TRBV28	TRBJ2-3	TGTGCCAGCAGCGGAGGAGATACGCAGTATTTT	CASSGGDTQYF
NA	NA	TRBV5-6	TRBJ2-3	TGTGCCAGCAGCTTGGGTTCCTTAGGGCACAACCCATTT	CASSLGSLGHNPF
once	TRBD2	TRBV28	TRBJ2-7	TGTGCCAGCAGTTCCTCTGACTTGCGGGAGAGGTTC	CASSSSDLRERF
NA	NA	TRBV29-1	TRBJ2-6	TGCAGCGTTGCCGAAAACTCTGGGGCCAACGTCCTGACTTTC	CSVAENSGANVLTF
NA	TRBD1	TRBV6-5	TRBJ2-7	TGTGCCAGCAGTTACTCGGACAGGGGTTACGAGCAGTACTTC	CASSYSDRGYEQYF
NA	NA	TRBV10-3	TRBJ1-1	TGTGCCATCAGTGAACCGAATGGGGTTAACACTGAAGCTTTCTTT	CAISEPNGVNTEAFF
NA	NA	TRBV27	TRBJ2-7	TGTGCCAGCAGTTTATTGTGGGGGGACGAGAACGAGCAGTACTTC	CASSLLWGDENEQYF
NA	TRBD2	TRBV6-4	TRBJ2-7	TGTGCCAGCAGTGACTACATCGGGAGGAGCTCCTACGAGCAGTACTTC	CASSDYIGRSSYEQYF
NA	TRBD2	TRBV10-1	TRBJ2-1	TGCGCCAGCAGTGAGGCGGTGGCGGGAGGGCCGGGAAATGAGCAGTTCTTC	CASSEAVAGGPGNEQFF
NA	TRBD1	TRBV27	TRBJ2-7	TGTGCCAGCGGCCCAACAGGGGGCTCCTACGAGCAGTACTTC	CASGPTGGSYEQYF
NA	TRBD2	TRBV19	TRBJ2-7	TGTGCCAGTAGTATCTCTGCGGGAGCATTGTACGAGCAGTACTTC	CASSISAGALYEQYF
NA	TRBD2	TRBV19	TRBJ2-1	TGTGCCAGTAGTATAGTCCTAGCGGGAGGGACGGATGAGCAGTTCTTC	CASSIVLAGGTDEQFF
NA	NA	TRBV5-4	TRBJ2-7	TGTGCCAGCAGCTTGGGCCACGAGCAGTACTTC	CASSLGHEQYF
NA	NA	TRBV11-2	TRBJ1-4	TGTGCCAGCAGGTCCGGGGGTGCAACTAATGAAAAACTGTTTTTT	CASRSGGATNEKLFF